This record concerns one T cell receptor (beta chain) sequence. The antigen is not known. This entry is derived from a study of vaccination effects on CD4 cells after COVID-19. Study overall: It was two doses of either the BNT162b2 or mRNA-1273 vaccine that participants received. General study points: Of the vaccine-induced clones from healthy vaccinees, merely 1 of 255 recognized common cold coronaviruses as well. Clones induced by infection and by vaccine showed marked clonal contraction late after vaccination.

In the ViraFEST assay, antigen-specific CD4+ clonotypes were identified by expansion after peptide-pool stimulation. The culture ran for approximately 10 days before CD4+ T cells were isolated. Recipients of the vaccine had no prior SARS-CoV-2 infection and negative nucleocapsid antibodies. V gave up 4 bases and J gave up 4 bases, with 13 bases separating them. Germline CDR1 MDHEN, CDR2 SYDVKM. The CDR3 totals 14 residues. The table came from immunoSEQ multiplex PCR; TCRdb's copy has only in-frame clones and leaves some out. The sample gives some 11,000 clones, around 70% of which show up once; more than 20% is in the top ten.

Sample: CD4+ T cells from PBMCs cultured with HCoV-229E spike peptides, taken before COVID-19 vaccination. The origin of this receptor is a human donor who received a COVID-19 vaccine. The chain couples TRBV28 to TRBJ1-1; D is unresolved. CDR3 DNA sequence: TGTGCCAGCAGTTGGGCAGGTTTATCCACTGAAGCTTTCTTT. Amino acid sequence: CASSWAGLSTEAFF.